A selection of T cell receptor beta chains follows, all from one sample in a study of human versus mouse CDR3 diversity and MHC coevolution. Using immunoSEQ multiplex PCR, the repertoire was profiled, and TCRdb retains in-frame clones only, with some absent. The sample lists fewer than 80,000 clones; 80% to 95% were seen once. Sequenced input: naive CD4+ T cells from blood. The receptor source for this set is a person aged 30-70 years in good health. Both conserved end residues are part of each CDR3. The D gene is left open where the match is weak. Where a row states a size, it is once, few, many or the class of an expanded clone; other rows omit it.

>once|TRBD2|TRBV7-3|TRBJ2-3
CASSWSGGAIDTQYF
TGTGCCAGCAGCTGGAGCGGGGGGGCCATAGATACGCAGTATTTT
>-|TRBD2|TRBV6-5|TRBJ2-7
CASRLTSGRTYEQYF
TGTGCCAGCAGGCTGACTAGCGGTCGAACCTACGAGCAGTACTTC
>-|TRBD1|TRBV5-1|TRBJ2-7
CASRADRGEQYF
TGCGCCAGCAGGGCAGACAGGGGTGAGCAGTACTTC
>-|-|TRBV5-6|TRBJ2-5
CASSGQWGEQYF
TGTGCCAGCAGCGGGCAATGGGGAGAGCAGTACTTC
>-|TRBD1|TRBV5-4|TRBJ1-2
CASSAGQGPYGYTF
TGTGCCAGCAGCGCCGGACAGGGGCCCTATGGCTACACCTTC
>-|TRBD1|TRBV7-3|TRBJ2-3
CASSSDRGATDTQYF
TGTGCCAGCAGCTCCGACAGGGGAGCTACAGATACGCAGTATTTT
>-|-|TRBV5-1|TRBJ2-1
CASSLREPVASEQFF
TGCGCCAGCAGCCTCCGGGAGCCCGTTGCCAGTGAGCAGTTCTTC
>-|-|TRBV29-1|TRBJ2-7
CSVETRGGYEQYF
TGCAGCGTTGAGACGAGGGGAGGCTACGAGCAGTACTTC
>-|-|TRBV28|TRBJ2-7
CASSLFLYEQYF
TGTGCCAGCAGTTTATTTCTCTACGAGCAGTACTTC
>-|TRBD1|TRBV9|TRBJ2-3
CASSAVGQGVADTQYF
TGTGCCAGCAGCGCGGTGGGACAGGGGGTGGCAGATACGCAGTATTTT
>-|-|TRBV4-1|TRBJ1-4
CASSQVLSKLFF
TGCGCCAGCAGCCAAGTTCTGTCAAAACTGTTTTTT
>once|TRBD1|TRBV29-1|TRBJ1-2
CSVEGQGSGYTF
TGCAGCGTTGAGGGACAGGGAAGTGGCTACACCTTC
>-|TRBD2|TRBV5-5|TRBJ2-5
CASSFGIGGALETQYF
TGTGCCAGCAGCTTCGGGATCGGGGGGGCCTTAGAGACCCAGTACTTC
>-|-|TRBV7-9|TRBJ2-3
CASSRPTGSTDTQYF
TGTGCCAGCAGCCGCCCCACAGGGAGCACAGATACGCAGTATTTT
>-|-|TRBV5-4|TRBJ1-4
CASSLGGTETNEKLFF
TGTGCCAGCAGCTTGGGCGGAACGGAAACTAATGAAAAACTGTTTTTT
>-|-|TRBV7-8|TRBJ1-6
CASSPGTRYNSPLHF
TGTGCCAGCAGCCCCGGGACACGGTATAATTCACCCCTCCACTTT
>-|TRBD2|TRBV11-2|TRBJ2-1
CASSFLIRGVSGSHEQFF
TGTGCCAGCAGCTTCTTAATCCGCGGGGTTAGCGGGAGCCATGAGCAGTTCTTC
>-|TRBD1|TRBV5-1|TRBJ1-6
CASAETGGNSPLHF
TGCGCCAGCGCTGAGACAGGGGGAAATTCACCCCTCCACTTT
>-|TRBD1|TRBV7-2|TRBJ1-5
CASSLRGGAGSNQPQHF
TGTGCCAGCAGCTTAAGAGGGGGCGCCGGGAGCAATCAGCCCCAGCATTTT
>-|-|TRBV28|TRBJ2-7
CATQGVGSSYEQYF
TGTGCCACCCAAGGGGTGGGAAGCTCCTACGAGCAGTACTTC
>-|TRBD2|TRBV5-1|TRBJ2-7
CASSIGTSGSDEQYF
TGCGCCAGCAGCATCGGGACTAGCGGGAGCGACGAGCAGTACTTC
>-|TRBD2|TRBV19|TRBJ2-5
CASSPVRTSGRETQYF
TGTGCCAGTAGTCCCGTGAGGACTAGCGGGAGAGAGACCCAGTACTTC
>-|-|TRBV11-2|TRBJ2-6
CASSLAGGSYNVLTF
TGTGCCAGCAGCTTAGCCGGGGGTTCCTACAACGTCCTGACTTTC
>-|-|TRBV7-6|TRBJ2-6
CASSEGVSGANVLTF
TGTGCCAGCAGCGAAGGGGTCTCTGGGGCCAACGTCCTGACTTTC
>once|TRBD1|TRBV6-6|TRBJ2-7
CASSGTGLSYEQYF
TGTGCCAGCAGTGGGACAGGGCTATCCTACGAGCAGTACTTC
>-|-|TRBV5-6|TRBJ1-5
CASSLAGNQPQHF
TGTGCCAGCAGCTTGGCGGGGAATCAGCCCCAGCATTTT
>-|-|TRBV2|TRBJ1-1
CASRDTMNTEAFF
TGTGCCAGCAGGGACACCATGAACACTGAAGCTTTCTTT
>once|-|TRBV30|TRBJ1-2
CAWNRGDPYGYTF
TGTGCCTGGAATAGGGGCGATCCTTATGGCTACACCTTC
>-|-|TRBV18|TRBJ2-7
CASSPAGFPYEQYF
TGTGCCAGCTCACCGGCGGGATTCCCCTACGAGCAGTACTTC
>-|TRBD2|TRBV27|TRBJ2-7
CASSLWASGGYEQYF
TGTGCCAGCAGTTTATGGGCTAGCGGGGGTTACGAGCAGTACTTC
>-|TRBD2|TRBV6-6|TRBJ2-3
CASSPVWAGGRDTQYF
TGTGCCAGCAGCCCAGTGTGGGCGGGGGGGCGCGATACGCAGTATTTT
>few|-|TRBV10-3|TRBJ1-1
CAISSREGTSEAFF
TGTGCCATCAGTTCTAGGGAGGGGACGTCCGAAGCTTTCTTT
>-|-|TRBV10-3|TRBJ2-7
CAIKNENEQYF
TGTGCCATCAAAAACGAGAACGAGCAGTACTTC
>-|TRBD1|TRBV6-1|TRBJ1-2
CASSDYGTGDGYTF
TGTGCCAGCAGCGATTACGGGACAGGGGATGGCTACACCTTC
>-|TRBD1|TRBV28|TRBJ1-6
CASSLGQGVGSPLHF
TGTGCCAGCAGTCTCGGACAGGGGGTTGGTTCACCCCTCCACTTT
>few|TRBD2|TRBV29-1|TRBJ2-3
CSVLGTTSGSTDTQYF
TGCAGCGTCTTGGGGACGACTAGCGGGAGCACAGATACGCAGTATTTT